This T cell receptor (beta chain) was sequenced for a study of cytomegalovirus exposure and HLA in healthy donors. This CDR3 has 14 amino acids. The germline V gene encodes CDR1 MNHEY and CDR2 SVGAGI. V lost 2 bases and J lost 1, with 6 bases in between. PCR amplification relied on 60 Vbeta primers (plus 13 Jbeta primers). The protocol was immunoSEQ multiplex PCR, while the TCRdb copy is restricted to in-frame clones and leaves out a portion. The sample carries approximately 170,000 clones, approximately 83% recorded once. The chain links TRBV6-5 to TRBJ1-5; unclear D gene. Sample: PBMCs. This TCR was sampled from a boy younger than 10 in good health and CMV-seronegative. CDR3 bases: TGTGCCAGCAGTTACGGCGGCAGCAATCAGCCCCAGCATTTT. Translated: CASSYGGSNQPQHF.